These 10 T cell receptor beta chains were sequenced from one sample in a study of persistence of HIV-infected CD4 T cells. Sequencing used immunoSEQ version 4 in survey mode. Here immunoSEQ multiplex PCR was the method, and the copy in TCRdb shows in-frame clones only, minus some. Of tens of thousands of clones listed, roughly 70% are singletons. Cells were stimulated with overlapping HIV-1 Gag 15-mer peptides. Sorting of responding CD4+ T cells relied on upregulated CD40 ligand together with CD69. The antigens for these receptors are not known. Specimen: CD4+ T cells sorted from PBMCs after approximately 19-hour stimulation, collected from a patient who received antiretroviral therapy. Every receptor here comes from an adult man with HIV who was CMV-seropositive.

The genes are TRBV27 and TRBJ2-1; D remains unclear. CDR1 is MNHEY and CDR2 is SMNVEV in the germline V gene (reference sequence). V gave up 7 bases and J gave up 0 bases, with 13 bases separating them. This CDR3 has 15 amino acids. The CDR3 DNA is TGTGCCAGCAAAGATCGGGCACGCTCCTACAATGAGCAGTTCTTC. It encodes CASKDRARSYNEQFF.

This clone is a singleton in its sample. The J gene is TRBJ2-3, the V gene TRBV5-5, with D possibly TRBD2 on 6 matching bases. The CDR3 covers 14 residues. Germline CDR1 and CDR2: SGHKS and YYEKEE (reference sequence). V lost 2 bases to trimming and J lost 6 bases, with 13 bases between them. The CDR3 here is CASSFGPAGDTQYF. The CDR3, as DNA: TGTGCCAGCAGCTTTGGACCTGCGGGGGATACGCAGTATTTT.

This sequence joins TRBV18 and TRBJ2-1; the D is unclear. Trimming cost V 0 bases and J 1 base, with 1 base left between them. This CDR3 has 13 residues. CDR1 is KGHSH and CDR2 is LQKENI in the germline V gene. This CDR3 is CASSPPSYNEQFF. The CDR3 bases are TGTGCCAGCTCACCACCTTCCTACAATGAGCAGTTCTTC.

The chain employs TRBV24-1 and TRBJ2-3, with a possible D match to TRBD1 (5 bases). This CDR3 has 12 amino acids. Trimming cost V 7 bases and J 2 bases, with 6 bases left between them. Germline values: CDR1 KGHDR, CDR2 SFDVKD. In nucleotides, the CDR3 is TGTGCCACCAGGGGGCCCACAGATACGCAGTATTTT. Translating it yields CATRGPTDTQYF.

The CDR3 region has the DNA TGTGCCAGCAGCGTGCACTTTGGGATCTCCTATAATTCACCCCTCCACTTT. This codes for CASSVHFGISYNSPLHF. This chain uses TRBV9 with TRBJ1-6; D gene ambiguous. This CDR3 comprises 17 residues. Germline V gene data show CDR1 as SGDLS and CDR2 as YYNGEE. V was pared by 2 bases and J by 0 bases, with 12 bases between. The full variable domain, completed using reference TRBV9 and TRBJ1-6, is DSGVTQTPKHLITATGQRVTLRCSPRSGDLSVYWYQQSLDQGLQFLIQYYNGEERAKGNILERFSAQQFPDLHSELNLSSLELGDSALYFCASSVHFGISYNSPLHFGNGTRLTVT.

The chain uses TRBV10-3 and TRBJ2-2; D uncertain. CDR3 size: 19 residues. Germline V gives CDR1 ENHRY, CDR2 SYGVKD. Trimming took off 7 bases at V and 0 bases at J, with 24 bases between the two ends. Here the CDR3 reads CAIIIPSLRRNTNTGELFF. The CDR3, as DNA: TGTGCCATCATTATCCCTTCTCTTCGCAGGAACACGAACACCGGGGAGCTGTTTTTT.

The rearrangement uses TRBV5-1 and TRBJ2-7; 7 nucleotides match TRBD1. V shed 4 bases, J shed 7 bases, and the junction held 11 bases outside the gene matches. CDR1 and CDR2 from the germline V gene are SGHRS and YFSETQ. The CDR3 length is 14 residues. CDR3 sequence reads: CASSLQTGEREQYF. CDR3 nucleotides: TGCGCCAGCAGCCTCCAAACAGGGGAGCGGGAGCAGTACTTC.

V usage is TRBV24-1 and J usage is TRBJ2-2, with unresolved D. Germline CDR1 reads KGHDR; CDR2 reads SFDVKD. V lost 6 bases and J lost 5, with 12 bases in between. This CDR3 comprises 14 residues. The CDR3: CATSPTVHTGELFF. CDR3 DNA: TGTGCCACCAGTCCAACAGTACATACCGGGGAGCTGTTTTTT.

The chain is built from TRBV5-8 and TRBJ2-2; weak D call: TRBD2 (7 bases). V was trimmed by 0 bases and J by 4 bases, leaving 10 bases between them. Looked up from germline, CDR1 is SGHTS and CDR2 is YDEGEE. The length of the CDR3 is 15 residues. CDR3 sequence (DNA): TGTGCCAGCAGCTTGGATCGGGGGGCCACCGGGGAGCTGTTTTTT. Translated, it gives CASSLDRGATGELFF.

The chain is built from TRBV5-1 and TRBJ2-7; the D gene is possibly TRBD1 (6 bases). CDR3 length equals 13 residues. Germline lookup yields CDR1 SGHRS and CDR2 YFSETQ. The V end lost 4 bases, the J end lost 2 bases, and 10 bases lay between the germline ends. The CDR3 DNA reads as TGCGCCAGCAGCATACAGGGTGCCTACGAGCAGTACTTC. Its protein is CASSIQGAYEQYF.